This TCR beta chain was captured by sequencing in a study of blood T cell repertoires in COVID-19. Across the whole study: Nucleic acid was either cDNA or gDNA, and it came from T cells, B-cell-depleted T cells, or PBMCs.

As originally analysed: Reference gene primer amplification gave nucleated cell count estimates. Produced via immunoSEQ multiplex PCR; TCRdb's table is partial and in-frame only. The V and J calls and clone size were taken over from that table, and D and trimming were inferred from the DNA. The data contain roughly 140,000 clones, approximately 91% of them singletons. Sequenced sample: peripheral blood. The TCR originated in a man in his 70s with acute or convalescent COVID-19.

Here the CDR3 reads CASSLVGALAGGFDTQYF. Written as DNA, the CDR3 is TGTGCCAGCAGCTTAGTTGGAGCGCTAGCGGGAGGTTTCGATACGCAGTATTTT. The chain carries TRBV11-2 and TRBJ2-3; 11 bases match TRBD2. The CDR3 consists of 18 residues. J gave up 6 bases and V 1 base, and 12 bases lay outside the gene matches. Looked up from germline, CDR1 is SGHAT and CDR2 is FQNNGV.